The rows below give T cell receptor beta chains drawn from one sample of a study of vaccination and CD4 T cells after COVID-19. One entry per CDR3 protein results from TCRdb running MiXCR on the PCR reads. The repertoire includes over 8,500 distinct CDR3 sequences, about 28% of them detected once, and more than 20% sits in the top ten. These receptors' antigens are unknown. Sequenced input: CD4+ T cells from blood, cultured in vitro. The receptors stem from a human donor in good health. Each CDR3 is given with its conserved first and last residue. The D gene is left open where the match is weak. Clone size, where shown, is once, few, many, or a class for clones that have expanded.

TRBV9	NA	TRBJ2-1	TRBD2	CASSGIAGVRNEQFF	TGTGCCAGCAGCGGGATAGCGGGAGTCCGGAATGAGCAGTTCTTC
TRBV7-9	few	TRBJ2-2	NA	CASDTTDPNTGELFF	TGTGCCAGCGATACGACAGACCCGAACACCGGGGAGCTGTTTTTT
TRBV6-4	NA	TRBJ2-3	NA	CASSDSEGSDTQYF	TGTGCCAGCAGTGACTCAGAGGGCTCAGATACGCAGTATTTT
TRBV7-9	few	TRBJ2-3	NA	CASSLFPSPGGTDTQYF	TGTGCCAGCAGCCTTTTCCCCTCCCCCGGAGGCACAGATACGCAGTATTTT
TRBV15	few	TRBJ1-1	NA	CATSRGITEAFF	TGTGCCACCAGCAGAGGGATTACTGAAGCTTTCTTT
TRBV5-1	few	TRBJ1-5	NA	CASSFAGDGNQPQHF	TGCGCCAGCAGCTTTGCAGGGGACGGCAATCAGCCCCAGCATTTT
TRBV30	few	TRBJ1-1	TRBD1	CAGQGLNEAFF	TGTGCCGGACAGGGGTTGAATGAAGCTTTCTTT
TRBV20-1	NA	TRBJ1-2	TRBD1	CSARDWQGAGYGYTF	TGCAGTGCTAGAGATTGGCAGGGGGCGGGCTATGGCTACACCTTC
TRBV6-5	few	TRBJ2-3	NA	CASSYSATWSTQYF	TGTGCCAGCAGTTACTCGGCCACCTGGTCTACGCAGTATTTT
TRBV4-3	NA	TRBJ2-3	NA	CASSQDRAVGDTQYF	TGCGCCAGCAGCCAAGATCGAGCGGTCGGAGATACGCAGTATTTT
TRBV2	NA	TRBJ2-2	NA	CASSERRAVNTGELFF	TGTGCCAGCAGTGAAAGGAGAGCGGTTAACACCGGGGAGCTGTTTTTT
TRBV30	NA	TRBJ1-5	NA	CAWSEGRGQPQHF	TGTGCCTGGAGCGAGGGCCGTGGGCAGCCCCAGCATTTT
TRBV19	few	TRBJ1-5	NA	CASSTLRVSNQPQHF	TGTGCCAGTAGTACTCTCCGAGTTAGCAATCAGCCCCAGCATTTT
TRBV6-2/TRBV6-3	NA	TRBJ1-3	NA	CASRRKGLTSGNTIYF	TGTGCCAGCAGGAGAAAGGGACTGACGTCTGGAAACACCATATATTTT
TRBV28	few	TRBJ2-7	NA	CASSQSRGPYF	TGTGCCAGCAGTCAAAGCCGGGGGCCCTACTTC
TRBV25-1	NA	TRBJ2-5	NA	CASSENIGIGKETQYF	TGTGCCAGCAGTGAAAACATCGGGATAGGGAAAGAGACCCAGTACTTC
TRBV25-1	NA	TRBJ1-2	NA	CASSGAPQGRGGYTF	TGTGCCAGCAGTGGGGCTCCACAGGGTAGAGGCGGCTACACCTTC
TRBV20-1	NA	TRBJ2-7	NA	CSARDRASEQYF	TGCAGTGCTAGAGATCGCGCCTCCGAGCAGTACTTC
TRBV25-1	NA	TRBJ2-2	NA	CASSGVGTGELFF	TGTGCCAGCAGTGGTGTTGGCACCGGGGAGCTGTTTTTT
TRBV7-3	few	TRBJ1-2	NA	CASSPRPADVYGYTF	TGTGCCAGCAGCCCCCGACCGGCGGACGTCTATGGCTACACCTTC
TRBV20-1	few	TRBJ1-2	NA	CSAPDSTYGYTF	TGCAGTGCTCCAGACAGCACCTATGGCTACACCTTC
TRBV24-1	NA	TRBJ1-5	TRBD1	CATSDTDRGFNQPQHF	TGTGCCACCAGTGACACCGACAGGGGCTTCAATCAGCCCCAGCATTTT
TRBV10-3	NA	TRBJ2-5	NA	CATASLETQYF	TGTGCCACCGCCTCGTTGGAGACCCAGTACTTC
TRBV20-1	NA	TRBJ2-7	TRBD2	CSASPLAGGDGEQYF	TGCAGTGCTAGCCCATTAGCGGGAGGGGATGGCGAGCAGTACTTC
TRBV27	NA	TRBJ2-7	TRBD1	CASSFNPGQGGQYF	TGTGCCAGCAGTTTCAACCCGGGACAGGGGGGACAGTACTTC
TRBV24-1	few	TRBJ1-1	TRBD1	CATGWGTAPISLDTEAFF	TGTGCCACTGGCTGGGGGACAGCTCCTATCTCGTTGGACACTGAAGCTTTCTTT
TRBV2	hyperexpanded	TRBJ1-5	TRBD1	CASSAGGASNQPQHF	TGTGCCAGCAGTGCAGGGGGGGCCTCCAATCAGCCCCAGCATTTT
TRBV7-9	few	TRBJ2-2	NA	CASSRLWTGVNAGELFF	TGTGCCAGCAGCCGTCTTTGGACGGGAGTGAATGCCGGGGAGCTGTTTTTT
TRBV6-1	NA	TRBJ2-3	TRBD2	CASSALTSGNTDTQYF	TGTGCCAGCAGTGCCCTGACTAGCGGGAATACAGATACGCAGTATTTT
TRBV6-2/TRBV6-3	NA	TRBJ2-5	TRBD1	CASSRDRQETQYF	TGTGCCAGCAGCCGGGACAGGCAAGAGACCCAGTACTTC
TRBV11-3	few	TRBJ2-7	TRBD2	CASSLYAGGEQYF	TGTGCCAGCAGCTTATATGCGGGAGGCGAGCAGTACTTC
TRBV5-1	NA	TRBJ1-2	NA	CASSLGRGVGYTF	TGCGCCAGCAGCTTGGGTCGAGGGGTTGGCTACACCTTC
TRBV18	NA	TRBJ1-1	NA	CASSPRQGDTEAFF	TGTGCCAGCTCACCACGCCAGGGAGACACTGAAGCTTTCTTT
TRBV20-1	few	TRBJ2-7	NA	CSARTHGQDSSYEQYF	TGCAGTGCTAGAACCCACGGCCAGGACAGTTCCTACGAGCAGTACTTC
TRBV20-1	NA	TRBJ2-3	NA	CSAEATSTPGDTQYF	TGCAGTGCAGAAGCTACTAGCACCCCTGGAGATACGCAGTATTTT
TRBV14	NA	TRBJ2-7	TRBD1	CASSQVGWTGASYEQYF	TGTGCCAGCAGCCAAGTGGGATGGACAGGGGCGTCCTACGAGCAGTACTTC
TRBV28	NA	TRBJ2-4	TRBD1	CASSSRRWDSENIQYF	TGTGCCAGCAGTTCCCGCCGTTGGGACAGCGAAAACATTCAGTACTTC
TRBV5-4	few	TRBJ2-3	NA	CASSLTGTDTQYF	TGTGCCAGCAGCCTTACAGGGACAGATACGCAGTATTTT
TRBV7-2	medium-sized	TRBJ1-5	NA	CASSFGGKSNQPQHF	TGTGCCAGCAGCTTCGGGGGGAAGAGCAATCAGCCCCAGCATTTT
TRBV20-1	few	TRBJ2-5	TRBD2	CSEQRGQETQYF	TGCAGTGAACAGCGGGGACAAGAGACCCAGTACTTC
TRBV20-1	NA	TRBJ2-3	NA	CSARFTDTQYF	TGCAGTGCCCGTTTCACAGATACGCAGTATTTT
TRBV6-1	few	TRBJ1-1	NA	CASIVGGTEAFF	TGTGCCAGCATAGTTGGGGGCACTGAAGCTTTCTTT
TRBV20-1	NA	TRBJ2-7	TRBD2	CSASALAGVISYEQYF	TGCAGTGCTAGTGCTCTAGCGGGAGTGATCTCCTACGAGCAGTACTTC
TRBV28	NA	TRBJ2-2	TRBD2	CAGHGSGVTGELFF	TGTGCCGGACATGGCAGCGGGGTCACCGGGGAGCTGTTTTTT
TRBV12-3/TRBV12-4	once	TRBJ2-1	NA	CASSFKKWGASYNEQFF	TGTGCCAGCAGCTTCAAAAAGTGGGGGGCCTCCTACAATGAGCAGTTCTTC
TRBV5-1	few	TRBJ1-1	TRBD1	CASSLARGLRNTEAFF	TGCGCCAGCAGCTTGGCCAGGGGGCTTAGGAACACTGAAGCTTTCTTT
TRBV10-3	few	TRBJ2-5	TRBD1	CAIGRTGGRETQYF	TGTGCCATCGGGAGGACAGGGGGCAGAGAGACCCAGTACTTC
TRBV20-1	few	TRBJ1-5	NA	CSASRSADQPQHF	TGCAGTGCTAGCAGGTCAGCCGATCAGCCCCAGCATTTT
TRBV28	NA	TRBJ2-3	NA	CASKFPLPGDTQYF	TGTGCCAGCAAGTTTCCCCTGCCCGGGGATACGCAGTATTTT
TRBV5-1	NA	TRBJ2-2	NA	CASSLYGGRDTGELFF	TGCGCCAGCAGCTTGTATGGGGGCAGGGACACCGGGGAGCTGTTTTTT